A single sample gave rise to the 31 T cell receptor beta chains below, sequenced in a study of naive and memory T cell subsets. Two oligonucleotides, mixed equimolar, formed the beta constant-region primer covering TRBC1 and TRBC2. In TCRdb, the UMI-ligation and nested PCR reads were re-called with MiXCR into one record per CDR3 protein. Here the sample spans 89,000 or so distinct CDR3 sequences, roughly 13% being singletons. Sequencing was done on a sample of central memory CD4+ T cells from blood. These TCRs come from a human donor in good health.

The table lists this clonotype with a few counts. V is TRBV18 and J is TRBJ2-1; no reliable D call. Germline assignment: CDR1 KGHSH and CDR2 LQKENI. The CDR3 has 12 amino acids. Trimming shortened V by 6 bases and J by 9 bases, and 12 bases separated the two germline ends. DNA for the CDR3: TGTGCCAGCTCTTCGGGCTCGCTTGAGCAGTTCTTC. Translated, it gives CASSSGSLEQFF. The full variable domain, rest sourced from reference TRBV18 and TRBJ2-1, is NAGVMQNPRHLVRRRGQEARLRCSPMKGHSHVYWYRQLPEEGLKFMVYLQKENIIDESGMPKERFSAEFPKEGPSILRIQQVVRGDSAAYFCASSSGSLEQFFGPGTRLTVL.

V is TRBV5-1 and J is TRBJ2-6; no clear D gene. Germline V gene lookup returns CDR1 SGHRS and CDR2 YFSETQ. The CDR3 consists of 16 residues. Trimming cost V 2 bases and J 0 bases, with 9 bases left between them. CDR3 region: CASSFQGSSGANVLTF. The DNA of the CDR3 is TGCGCCAGCAGCTTTCAAGGTAGCTCTGGGGCCAACGTCCTGACTTTC.

In this sample, this clonotype turned up many times. This rearrangement joins TRBV6-1 to TRBJ1-5; no reliable D call. The CDR3 extends over 18 amino acids. V lost 0 bases, J lost 2 bases, and 17 bases lay in between. Germline CDR1 is MNHNS and CDR2 is SASEGT. The CDR3 sequence: CASSEALGRSRGNQPQHF. DNA of the CDR3: TGTGCCAGCAGTGAAGCGCTTGGAAGGTCGAGGGGCAATCAGCCCCAGCATTTT.

This clonotype was detected a few times. The chain is built from TRBV28 and TRBJ2-7; TRBD2 aligns across 11 bases. CDR3 size: 17 residues. J lost 8 bases, V lost 3 bases, and 15 bases had no gene match. Germline assignment: CDR1 MDHEN and CDR2 SYDVKM. CDR3 amino acids: CASSLSLAGGIGYQQYF. The DNA of the CDR3 is TGTGCCAGCAGTTTGAGTCTAGCGGGAGGCATCGGCTATCAGCAGTACTTC.

The V and J genes are TRBV4-1 and TRBJ1-5; possibly TRBD1 for D (5 bases). Germline CDR1 reads MGHRA; CDR2 reads YSYEKL. CDR3 length: 15 amino acids. V lost 0 bases to trimming and J lost 3 bases, with 9 bases between them. The CDR3: CASSQEHRINQPQHF. The CDR3, as DNA: TGCGCCAGCAGCCAAGAACACAGGATCAATCAGCCCCAGCATTTT.

The chain has TRBV29-1 and TRBJ1-1; no reliable D call. Trimming removed 8 bases from V and 0 bases from J, with 10 bases in between. Germline V gene data show CDR1 as SQVTM and CDR2 as ANQGSEA. CDR3 size: 12 residues. CDR3 sequence reads: CSHDGVNTEAFF. In DNA form, the CDR3 reads TGCAGCCATGACGGGGTGAACACTGAAGCTTTCTTT.

This clonotype was recorded many times. V gene TRBV7-2 combines with J gene TRBJ1-3; D perhaps matches TRBD1 (6 bases). The V end was cut by 4 bases, the J end by 3 bases, with 10 bases between. The CDR3 runs to 14 residues. Germline V gene sequence: CDR1 SGHTA, CDR2 FQGNSA. The CDR3 DNA reads as TGTGCCAGCAGCTCAAACAGGGTTGGAAACACCATATATTTT. Translation gives CASSSNRVGNTIYF.

This clonotype was found many times. The chain recombines TRBV20-1 with TRBJ2-1; 9 bases match TRBD2. The CDR3 loop spans 15 amino acids. The V segment lost 4 bases and the J segment 5 bases; nucleotides outside the gene matches: 9. Germline V gene sequence: CDR1 DFQATT, CDR2 SNEGSKA (reference sequence). The CDR3 protein is CSATPGTSSDNEQFF. CDR3 coding DNA: TGCAGTGCTACTCCCGGGACTAGCAGTGACAATGAGCAGTTCTTC.

This clonotype appeared a few times. J is TRBJ2-3 and V is TRBV9, with 8 nucleotides matching TRBD2. Trimming at V came to 0 bases and at J to 4 bases, leaving 7 bases not matched to a gene. The germline CDR1 and CDR2 sequences are SGDLS and YYNGEE. CDR3 length: 16 amino acids. The CDR3 loop is CASSVVAGGAADTQYF. The DNA of the CDR3 is TGTGCCAGCAGCGTAGTGGCGGGGGGCGCGGCAGATACGCAGTATTTT.

The table lists this clonotype with a few counts. The chain links TRBV7-9 to TRBJ1-4, with unresolved D. This CDR3 has 14 residues. Germline-derived CDR1 and CDR2 are SEHNR and FQNEAQ (reference sequence). With 1 base removed from V and 10 bases from J, the gap between germline ends came to 13 bases. The CDR3 DNA follows: TGTGCCAGCAGCTTAGAGCGCAAGGAGGGAAAACTGTTTTTT. This encodes CASSLERKEGKLFF. The full variable domain, in which reference TRBV7-9 and TRBJ1-4 provide the parts outside the CDR3, is DTGVSQNPRHKITKRGQNVTFRCDPISEHNRLYWYRQTLGQGPEFLTYFQNEAQLEKSRLLSDRFSAERPKGSFSTLEIQRTEQGDSAMYLCASSLERKEGKLFFGSGTQLSVL.

This clonotype was seen at least ten times. The chain couples TRBV29-1 to TRBJ2-4; 7 nucleotides line up with TRBD2. The germline CDR1 and CDR2 sequences are SQVTM and ANQGSEA. CDR3 length: 16 amino acids. After removal of 0 bases from V and 3 bases from J, the junction contained 8 bases not matched to a gene. CDR3 DNA sequence: TGCAGCGTTGAAGATTGGGCGGCTAGCGGCAAAAACATTCAGTACTTC. Protein sequence: CSVEDWAASGKNIQYF.

This clonotype appeared a few times. For the CDR3, the DNA is TGTGCCAGCAGCCCAGGCGGGACCCGAGCTTCCTACGAGCAGTACTTC. Its protein product is CASSPGGTRASYEQYF. This chain links TRBV11-3 with TRBJ2-7; D possibly corresponds to TRBD2 (6 bases). The CDR3 contains 16 residues. V lost 5 bases, J lost 1 base, and 18 bases lay in between. CDR1 is SGHNT, CDR2 YENEEA, per germline.

V gene TRBV5-4 combines with J gene TRBJ2-5; 8 bases align to TRBD2. Germline CDR1 reads SGHNT; CDR2 reads YYREEE (reference sequence). The V and J ends lost 0 bases and 1 base, in that order; junction bases with no gene match: 11. The CDR3 runs to 18 residues. In DNA form, the CDR3 reads TGTGCCAGCAGCTTGGGGGGGGGCCAGCGGGGGACCCAAGAGACCCAGTACTTC. This translates into CASSLGGGQRGTQETQYF.

Ten or more counts support this clonotype. V and J are TRBV7-2 and TRBJ2-3, with D uncertain. V was trimmed by 5 bases and J by 4 bases, leaving 13 bases between them. The germline CDR1 and CDR2 sequences are SGHTA and FQGNSA. This CDR3 is 14 amino acids long. The CDR3 here is CASSDGVRPDTQYF. CDR3 in DNA: TGTGCCAGCAGCGACGGAGTTCGCCCAGATACGCAGTATTTT.

In this sample, this clonotype turned up many times. This chain joins TRBV20-1 and TRBJ2-3; D could derive from TRBD1 or TRBD2 (5 bases each). The V gene's germline CDR1 is DFQATT and CDR2 SNEGSKA (reference sequence). The CDR3 spans 14 residues. With 3 bases removed from V and 0 bases from J, the gap between germline ends came to 10 bases. As DNA, the CDR3 is TGCAGTGCTAGTTACGGGGCGAGCACAGATACGCAGTATTTT. It yields the protein CSASYGASTDTQYF.

Details on this clonotype: A read error may produce the germline difference seen at one junction end. The chain has TRBV5-1 and TRBJ1-1; D not resolved. CDR1 is SGHRS and CDR2 is YFSETQ in the germline V gene. This CDR3 spans 16 amino acids. CDR3 nucleotide sequence: TGCGCCAGCAGCTTGGATCAGGCGGGATTGAACACTGAAGCTTTATTT. Amino acids: CASSLDQAGLNTEALF.

This clonotype was detected only a few times. The chain joins TRBV5-1 to TRBJ2-2; 9 bases align to TRBD2. This CDR3 is 18 amino acids long. Trimming cost V 0 bases and J 4 bases; bases outside gene matches: 10. Germline V gene data show CDR1 as SGHRS and CDR2 as YFSETQ. The DNA of the CDR3 is TGCGCCAGCAGCTTGGATTTTTTAGCGGGAGCAAGCACCGGGGAGCTGTTTTTT. It yields the protein CASSLDFLAGASTGELFF.

This clonotype has at least ten counts. The chain has TRBV20-1 and TRBJ1-2; 8 bases agree with TRBD1. The germline V gene has CDR1 DFQATT and CDR2 SNEGSKA (reference sequence). V lost 1 base, J lost 5 bases, and 12 bases stayed unmatched. The CDR3 runs to 16 residues. CDR3 sequence reads: CSARASVQGAWYGYTF. CDR3 coding DNA: TGCAGTGCTAGAGCGTCGGTTCAGGGGGCATGGTATGGCTACACCTTC.

The rearrangement uses TRBV12-3 or TRBV12-4 and TRBJ2-2; 10 positions match TRBD2. J gave up 4 bases and V 5 bases, and 4 bases lay outside the gene matches. The CDR3 contains 15 residues. CDR3 sequence reads: CASSRTSGTTGELFF. In DNA, the CDR3 is TGTGCCAGCAGTAGGACTAGCGGTACCACCGGGGAGCTGTTTTTT.

The V gene is TRBV6-7, the J gene TRBJ1-1, with D perhaps TRBD1 (5 bases). TRBV6-7 is flagged as an ORF with uncertain function. There are 19 residues in the CDR3. Trimming removed 2 bases at V and 0 bases at J, with 22 bases between. The CDR3: CASSYRDLKKEYMNTEAFF. DNA for the CDR3: TGTGCCAGCAGTTACAGGGACCTGAAAAAGGAATACATGAACACTGAAGCTTTCTTT.

The genes are TRBV2 and TRBJ1-1, with TRBD1 identical over 9 bases. The CDR3 extends over 14 amino acids. Trimming took 2 bases from V and 10 from J; bases not matched to a gene: 8. Germline assignment: CDR1 SNHLY and CDR2 FYNNEI. CDR3 nucleotides: TGTGCCAGCAGTGAAAGACAGGGGGTTGCCAGAGCTTTCTTT. Protein sequence: CASSERQGVARAFF. The variable domain in full, completed from reference TRBV2 and TRBJ1-1, reads EPEVTQTPSHQVTQMGQEVILRCVPISNHLYFYWYRQILGQKVEFLVSFYNNEISEKSEIFDDQFSVERPDGSNFTLKIRSTKLEDSAMYFCASSERQGVARAFFGQGTRLTVV.

This clonotype turned up a few times. The chain links TRBV7-9 to TRBJ1-5; perhaps TRBD1 as D (6 bases). Germline V gives CDR1 SEHNR, CDR2 FQNEAQ (reference sequence). The V end was cut by 3 bases, the J end by 3 bases, with 12 bases between. This CDR3 has 15 amino acids. CDR3 region: CASSLGGWPNQPQHF. CDR3 nucleotides: TGTGCCAGCAGCTTGGGGGGCTGGCCCAATCAGCCCCAGCATTTT.

This CDR3 reads CASSPQDRGQYEQYF. The CDR3 DNA follows: TGTGCCAGCAGCCCCCAGGACAGGGGACAGTACGAGCAGTACTTC. The genes are TRBV3-1 and TRBJ2-7; 9 bases match TRBD1. The trim removed 4 bases at V and 4 bases at J, leaving 8 bases unmatched. CDR1 is LGHDT, CDR2 YNNKEL, per germline (reference sequence). The CDR3 spans 15 residues.

The gene calls are TRBV7-9 and TRBJ2-4, with a tentative D call TRBD1 (6 bases). Germline lookup yields CDR1 SEHNR and CDR2 FQNEAQ (reference sequence). Trimming took off 5 bases at V and 1 base at J, with 24 bases between the two ends. CDR3 length: 19 amino acids. The CDR3 nucleotides read TGTGCCAGCAGCCCCCTTCCCTCTGACAGGAACCTCGCCAAAAACATTCAGTACTTC. Encoded protein: CASSPLPSDRNLAKNIQYF.

The rearrangement links TRBV6-1 to TRBJ1-1; D unresolved. Germline CDR1 MNHNS, CDR2 SASEGT. The V and J ends lost 8 bases and 0 bases respectively, with 13 bases between them. The CDR3 is 14 amino acids. The CDR3 bases are TGTGCCAGCTACCCACAACCCTTGAACACTGAAGCTTTCTTT. It yields the protein CASYPQPLNTEAFF.

This clonotype was seen ten or more times. The V gene is TRBV6-5, the J gene TRBJ1-5; D possibly corresponds to TRBD1 (5 bases). The CDR3 length is 15 residues. Germline V gives CDR1 MNHEY, CDR2 SVGAGI. Deletions cut 8 bases from V and 6 bases from J, with 20 bases between. CDR3 sequence (DNA): TGTGCCAGCCGAGAAGGAAGGGGTCGGAGTCAGCCCCAGCATTTT. It is translated as CASREGRGRSQPQHF.

This clonotype was seen many times. The J gene is TRBJ1-2, the V gene TRBV20-1; D is ambiguous. The CDR3 has 15 residues. CDR1 is DFQATT and CDR2 is SNEGSKA in the germline V gene (reference sequence). Trimming removed 1 base at V and 5 bases at J, with 17 bases between. CDR3 sequence: CSARVINWGEYGYTF. The CDR3 coding sequence is TGCAGTGCTAGAGTAATAAATTGGGGAGAATATGGCTACACCTTC.

This clonotype has at least ten counts. The chain joins TRBV7-9 to TRBJ2-3; D gene unclear. V lost 6 bases and J lost 2, with 12 bases in between. Germline values: CDR1 SEHNR, CDR2 FQNEAQ (reference sequence). This CDR3 has 14 amino acids. CDR3 loop: CASREIPFTDTQYF. CDR3 nucleotides: TGTGCCAGCAGAGAGATCCCATTCACAGATACGCAGTATTTT.

The rearrangement joins TRBV6-6 to TRBJ1-1, with 8 bases lining up with TRBD1. The CDR3 covers 16 residues. V was pared by 2 bases and J by 3 bases, with 8 bases of the junction left unmatched. The V gene's germline CDR1 is MNHNY and CDR2 SVGAGI (reference sequence). The CDR3 here is CASSYRAGGADTEAFF. The DNA for the CDR3 is TGTGCCAGCAGTTACAGGGCAGGGGGCGCGGACACTGAAGCTTTCTTT.

This clonotype was detected only a few times. The chain recombines TRBV10-3 with TRBJ1-1; the D gene is possibly TRBD1 (6 bases). Trimming took off 2 bases at V and 1 base at J, with 11 bases between the two ends. The CDR3 loop spans 15 amino acids. Germline CDR1 is ENHRY and CDR2 is SYGVKD. In DNA form, the CDR3 reads TGTGCCATCAGTGAGCGTGGGGGCCGGAACACTGAAGCTTTCTTT. Encoded protein: CAISERGGRNTEAFF.

The chain couples TRBV7-7 to TRBJ2-3, with TRBD2 identical over 11 bases. With V trimmed by 5 bases and J by 1 base, 11 bases remained unmatched. Germline values: CDR1 SSHAT, CDR2 FNYEAQ (reference sequence). The CDR3 is made up of 18 amino acids. In DNA form, the CDR3 reads TGTGCCAGCAGCCCTGGAGCGGGACTAGCGGAAGGCACAGATACGCAGTATTTT. This gives the protein CASSPGAGLAEGTDTQYF. Variable domain in full (rest from reference TRBV7-7 and TRBJ2-3): GAGVSQSPRYKVTKRGQDVTLRCDPISSHATLYWYQQALGQGPEFLTYFNYEAQPDKSGLPSDRFSAERPEGSISTLTIQRTEQRDSAMYRCASSPGAGLAEGTDTQYFGPGTRLTVL.